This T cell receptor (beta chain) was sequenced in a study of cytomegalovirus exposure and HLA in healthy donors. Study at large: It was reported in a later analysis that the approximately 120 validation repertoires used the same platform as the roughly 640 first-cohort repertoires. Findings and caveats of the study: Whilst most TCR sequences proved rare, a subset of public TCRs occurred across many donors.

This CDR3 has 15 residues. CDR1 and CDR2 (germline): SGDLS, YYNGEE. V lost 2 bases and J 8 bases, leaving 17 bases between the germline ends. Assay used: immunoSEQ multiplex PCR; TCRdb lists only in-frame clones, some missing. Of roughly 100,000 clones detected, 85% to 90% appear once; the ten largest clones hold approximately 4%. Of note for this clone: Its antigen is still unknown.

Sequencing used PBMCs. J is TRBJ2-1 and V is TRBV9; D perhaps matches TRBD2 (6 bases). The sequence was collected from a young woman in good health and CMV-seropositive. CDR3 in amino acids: CASSVGGRGYYEQFF. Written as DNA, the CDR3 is TGTGCCAGCAGCGTCGGAGGGCGGGGATATTATGAGCAGTTCTTC. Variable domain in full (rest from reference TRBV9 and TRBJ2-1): DSGVTQTPKHLITATGQRVTLRCSPRSGDLSVYWYQQSLDQGLQFLIQYYNGEERAKGNILERFSAQQFPDLHSELNLSSLELGDSALYFCASSVGGRGYYEQFFGPGTRLTVL.